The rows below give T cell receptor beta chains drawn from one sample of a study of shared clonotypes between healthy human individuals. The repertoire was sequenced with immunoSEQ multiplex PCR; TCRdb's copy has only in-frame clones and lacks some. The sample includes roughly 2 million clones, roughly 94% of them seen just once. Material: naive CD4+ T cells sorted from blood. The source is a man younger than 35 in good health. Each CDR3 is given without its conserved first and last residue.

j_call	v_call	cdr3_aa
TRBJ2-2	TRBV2	ASSWGAAGELF
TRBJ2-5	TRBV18	ASSPTPPETQY
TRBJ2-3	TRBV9	ASSASSAVPWGKSTDTQY
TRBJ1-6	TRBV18	ASSPLSGGDSPLH
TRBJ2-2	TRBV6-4	ASRETGVTGELF
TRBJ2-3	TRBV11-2	ASSFSGGSTDTQY
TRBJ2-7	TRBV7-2	ATGTESPYEQY
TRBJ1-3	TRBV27	ASRTASSGNTIY
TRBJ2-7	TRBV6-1	ASKGGIYEQY
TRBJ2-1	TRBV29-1	SVETPGSYNEQF
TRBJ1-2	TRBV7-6	ASSLETGGGYT
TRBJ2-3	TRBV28	ASSFPRTGLGDTQY
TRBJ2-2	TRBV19	ASSTSGRAGTGELF
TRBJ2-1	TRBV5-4	ASSLDRGHEQF
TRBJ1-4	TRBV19	ASSIYTGGREKLF
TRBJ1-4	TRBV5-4	ASSWDRKNEKLF
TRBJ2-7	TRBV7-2	ASSLEAARHDEQY
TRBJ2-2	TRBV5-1	ASSLSQVYTGELF
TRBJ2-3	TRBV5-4	ASSLVGGQVDTQY
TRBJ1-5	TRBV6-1	ASSERGGQPQH
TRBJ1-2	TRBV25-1	ASSDVPGTRGYT
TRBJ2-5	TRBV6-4	ASSDPPQY
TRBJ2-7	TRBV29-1	SVVRLAGLNGYEQY
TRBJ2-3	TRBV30	AWTSGKLFTDTQY
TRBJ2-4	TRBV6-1	ASSESEGTTWQAKNIQY
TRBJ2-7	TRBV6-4	ASSERARDDAQQY
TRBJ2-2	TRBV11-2	ASTTVTSGRPPNTEELF
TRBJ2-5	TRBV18	ASSPGLDSGSRETQY
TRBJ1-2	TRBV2	ASRPDITNYGYT
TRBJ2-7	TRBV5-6	ASSLASSYEQY
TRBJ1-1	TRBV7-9	ASSLTSLNTEAF
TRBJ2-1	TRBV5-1	ASSFTSGYSYNEQF
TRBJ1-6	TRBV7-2	ASSPRGQKNSPLH
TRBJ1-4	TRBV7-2	ASSLGAWTNEKLF
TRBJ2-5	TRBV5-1	ASSLEIGVGTQY
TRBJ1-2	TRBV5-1	ASSRGGTGINYGYT
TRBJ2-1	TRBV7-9	ASSFRDLGNEQF
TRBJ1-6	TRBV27	ASSLSGVWDYNSPLH
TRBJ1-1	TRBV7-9	ASSLGQGNTEAF
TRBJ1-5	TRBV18	ASSPDRVSNQPQH
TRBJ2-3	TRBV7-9	ASSSRVSQSTDTQY
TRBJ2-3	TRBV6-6	ASSYTSDTQY
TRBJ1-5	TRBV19	ASSIGELNQPQH
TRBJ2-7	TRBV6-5	ASANTKLLYEQY
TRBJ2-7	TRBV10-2	ASSESTLGGLREQY
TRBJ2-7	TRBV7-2	ASSPRVTYEQY
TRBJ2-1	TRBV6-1	ASSEHTSYNEQF
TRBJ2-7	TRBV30	AWSTPRDRGIYEQY
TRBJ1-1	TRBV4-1	ASSQEIQGVGRGTEAF